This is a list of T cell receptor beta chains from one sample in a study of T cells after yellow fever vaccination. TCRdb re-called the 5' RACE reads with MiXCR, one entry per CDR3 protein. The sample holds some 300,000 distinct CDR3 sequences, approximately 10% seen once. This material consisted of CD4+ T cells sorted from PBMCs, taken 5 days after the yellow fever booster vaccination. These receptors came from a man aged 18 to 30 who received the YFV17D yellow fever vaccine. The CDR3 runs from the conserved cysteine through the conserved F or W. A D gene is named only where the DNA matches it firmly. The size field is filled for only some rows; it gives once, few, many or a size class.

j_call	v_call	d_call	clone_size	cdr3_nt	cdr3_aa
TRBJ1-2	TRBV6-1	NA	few	TGTGCCAGCAGCACTCAGGGAGTTGGGAATGGCTACACCTTC	CASSTQGVGNGYTF
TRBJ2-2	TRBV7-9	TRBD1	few	TGTGCCAGCAGCCCCTCCGGGACAGACACCGGGGAGCTGTTTTTT	CASSPSGTDTGELFF
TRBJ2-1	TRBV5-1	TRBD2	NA	TGCGCCAGCAGCTACGGGACTATCTACAATGAGCAGTTCTTC	CASSYGTIYNEQFF
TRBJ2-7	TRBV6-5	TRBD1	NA	TGTGCCAGCGGGTCGACAGGGGCAGCCTACGAGCAGTACTTC	CASGSTGAAYEQYF
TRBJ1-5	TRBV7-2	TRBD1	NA	TGTGCCAGCAGCGGGGGGACAGGGAGCAATCAGCCCCAGCATTTT	CASSGGTGSNQPQHF
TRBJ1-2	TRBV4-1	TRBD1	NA	TGCGCCAGCAGCCAACCGGGGACAGTATTAGCTAACTATGGCTACACCTTC	CASSQPGTVLANYGYTF
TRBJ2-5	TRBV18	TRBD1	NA	TGTGCCAGCTCACCACCAACAGGGGGACGGGAGACCCAGTACTTC	CASSPPTGGRETQYF
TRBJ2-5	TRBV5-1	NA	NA	TGCGCCAGCAGCTTGGGGGACACGGATCAAGAGACCCAGTACTTC	CASSLGDTDQETQYF
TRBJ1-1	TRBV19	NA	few	TGTGCCAGTACCGGTGTGGTAGGGAACACTGAAGCTTTCTTT	CASTGVVGNTEAFF
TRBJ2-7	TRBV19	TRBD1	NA	TGTGCCAGTAGCCCCCTTCAAGGACAGGGTCACTACGAGCAGTACTTC	CASSPLQGQGHYEQYF
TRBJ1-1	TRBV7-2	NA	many	TGTGCCAGCAGCCCGCTCGCGGGTTACACTGAAGCTTTCTTT	CASSPLAGYTEAFF
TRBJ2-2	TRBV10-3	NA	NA	TGTGCCATCAGTGAGGAACGGAACACCGGGGAGCTGTTTTTT	CAISEERNTGELFF
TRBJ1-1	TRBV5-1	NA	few	TGCGCCAGCAGCTTGGGTACCTCGAACACTGAAGCTTTCTTT	CASSLGTSNTEAFF
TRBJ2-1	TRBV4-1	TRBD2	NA	TGCGCCAGCAGTCCTCGGGTTAGCGGGGCCGGTCAGGAGCAGTTCTTC	CASSPRVSGAGQEQFF
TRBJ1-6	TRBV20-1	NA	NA	TGCAGTGCAGCAAGAGGGAGCTCCTATAATTCACCCCTCCACTTT	CSAARGSSYNSPLHF
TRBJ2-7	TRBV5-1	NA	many	TGCGCCAGCAGCCCTGGCTTGATGGGGGAAAAGCAGTACTTC	CASSPGLMGEKQYF
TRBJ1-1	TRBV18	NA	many	TGTGCCAGCTCACCGGGCAGGGTGGGCACTGAAGCTTTCTTT	CASSPGRVGTEAFF
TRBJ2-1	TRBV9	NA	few	TGTGCCAGCAGCCAGGGGCTAGCGTACAATGAGCAGTTCTTC	CASSQGLAYNEQFF
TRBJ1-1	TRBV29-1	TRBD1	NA	TGCAGCGCCCACAGGGGGATTAACACTGAAGCTTTCTTT	CSAHRGINTEAFF
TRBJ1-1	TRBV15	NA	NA	TGTGCCACCAGCGCACGACCCAGAAACACTGAAGCTTTCTTT	CATSARPRNTEAFF
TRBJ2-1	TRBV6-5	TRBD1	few	TGTGCCAGCAGTAAACGGACAGGGGGCGACCCGCCGCTCAATGAGCAGTTCTTC	CASSKRTGGDPPLNEQFF
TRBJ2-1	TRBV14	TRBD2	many	TGTGCCAGCAGCCAAGGACTAGCGGGCTACAATGAGCAGTTCTTC	CASSQGLAGYNEQFF
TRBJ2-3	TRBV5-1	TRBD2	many	TGCGCCAGCAGCCCCGGGACTAGCGGGGCAGATACGCAGTATTTT	CASSPGTSGADTQYF
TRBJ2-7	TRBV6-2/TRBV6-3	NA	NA	TGTGCCAGCAACTCTTGGCCGCCTGACGGTTACTCCTACGAGCAGTACTTC	CASNSWPPDGYSYEQYF
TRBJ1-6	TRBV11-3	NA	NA	TGTGCCAGCAGCTTAGAGGTTTACTCACCCCTCCACTTT	CASSLEVYSPLHF
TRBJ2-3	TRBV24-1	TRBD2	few	TGTGCCATCGCTGGGGCGGGGGGGCCTGGAGATACGCAGTATTTT	CAIAGAGGPGDTQYF
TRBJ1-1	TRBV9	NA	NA	TGTGCCAGCAGCGTGTCGGGGGGCGGTACCTTGAACACTGAAGCTTTCTTT	CASSVSGGGTLNTEAFF
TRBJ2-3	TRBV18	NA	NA	TGTGCCAGCTCACCACCGACTCGGGGGGCCACAGATACGCAGTATTTT	CASSPPTRGATDTQYF
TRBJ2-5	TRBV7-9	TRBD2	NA	TGTGCCAGCAGCTCCCCAAGCGGGGGGGCCGTGGAGACCCAGTACTTC	CASSSPSGGAVETQYF
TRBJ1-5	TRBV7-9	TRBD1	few	TGTGCCAGCAGCCAGGACAGGGAAGGTAATCAGCCCCAGCATTTT	CASSQDREGNQPQHF
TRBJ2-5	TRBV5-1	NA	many	TGCGCCAGCAGCTCGCAGGGTCAAGAGACCCAGTACTTC	CASSSQGQETQYF
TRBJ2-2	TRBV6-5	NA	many	TGTGCCAGCAGCTTACAGGAAAGAGGCACCGGGGAGCTGTTTTTT	CASSLQERGTGELFF
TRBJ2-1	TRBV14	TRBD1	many	TGTGCCAGCAGCCAACCGGGACAGGGGGCCAATGAGCAGTTCTTC	CASSQPGQGANEQFF
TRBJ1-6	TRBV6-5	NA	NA	TGTGCCAGCAGTTACTCGAAGGTCTTGATAGGGTCACCCCTCCACTTT	CASSYSKVLIGSPLHF
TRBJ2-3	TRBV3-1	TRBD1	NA	TGTGCCAGCAGCCTGGACAGGCTAGGGGATACGCAGTATTTT	CASSLDRLGDTQYF
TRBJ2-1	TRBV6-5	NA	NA	TGTGCCAGCAGCCCCGTGGCAACGGGTGAGCAGTTCTTC	CASSPVATGEQFF
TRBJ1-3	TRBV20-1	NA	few	TGCAGTGCTGAGGACGGAGATTCTGGAAACACCATATATTTT	CSAEDGDSGNTIYF
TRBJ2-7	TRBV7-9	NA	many	TGTGCCAGCAGCGTCGGAACAGGCGGTGGGGACGAGCAGTACTTC	CASSVGTGGGDEQYF
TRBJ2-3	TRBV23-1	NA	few	TGCGCCCGGCCTCATACGCAGTATTTT	CARPHTQYF
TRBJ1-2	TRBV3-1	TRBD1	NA	TGTGCCAGCAGAAGACAGGGGGCGAAGGGCTACACCTTC	CASRRQGAKGYTF
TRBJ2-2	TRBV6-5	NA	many	TGTGCCAGCAGTGCCCCCGGAAGGAACACCGGGGAGCTGTTTTTT	CASSAPGRNTGELFF
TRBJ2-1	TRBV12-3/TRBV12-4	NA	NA	TGTGCCAGCAGCTGGGTGGAAAGGGGCGGGGAGCAGTTCTTC	CASSWVERGGEQFF